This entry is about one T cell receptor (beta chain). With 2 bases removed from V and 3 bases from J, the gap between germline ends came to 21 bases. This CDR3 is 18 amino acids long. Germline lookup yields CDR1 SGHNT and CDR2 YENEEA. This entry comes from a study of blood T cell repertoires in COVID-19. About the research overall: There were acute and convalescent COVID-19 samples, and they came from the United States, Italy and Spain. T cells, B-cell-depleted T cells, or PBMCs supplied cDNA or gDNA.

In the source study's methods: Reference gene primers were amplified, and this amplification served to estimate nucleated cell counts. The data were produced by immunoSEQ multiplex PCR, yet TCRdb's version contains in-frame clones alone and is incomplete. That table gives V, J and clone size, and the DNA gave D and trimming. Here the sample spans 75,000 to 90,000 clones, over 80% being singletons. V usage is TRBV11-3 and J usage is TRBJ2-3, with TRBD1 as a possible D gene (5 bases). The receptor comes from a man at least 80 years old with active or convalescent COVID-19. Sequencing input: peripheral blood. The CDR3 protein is CASSLSTSGHMFTDTQYF. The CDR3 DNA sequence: TGTGCCAGCAGCTTATCTACGTCAGGGCACATGTTTACAGATACGCAGTATTTT. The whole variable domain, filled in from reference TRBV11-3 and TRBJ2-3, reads EAGVVQSPRYKIIEKKQPVAFWCNPISGHNTLYWYLQNLGQGPELLIRYENEEAVDDSQLPKDRFSAERLKGVDSTLKIQPAELGDSAVYLCASSLSTSGHMFTDTQYFGPGTRLTVL.